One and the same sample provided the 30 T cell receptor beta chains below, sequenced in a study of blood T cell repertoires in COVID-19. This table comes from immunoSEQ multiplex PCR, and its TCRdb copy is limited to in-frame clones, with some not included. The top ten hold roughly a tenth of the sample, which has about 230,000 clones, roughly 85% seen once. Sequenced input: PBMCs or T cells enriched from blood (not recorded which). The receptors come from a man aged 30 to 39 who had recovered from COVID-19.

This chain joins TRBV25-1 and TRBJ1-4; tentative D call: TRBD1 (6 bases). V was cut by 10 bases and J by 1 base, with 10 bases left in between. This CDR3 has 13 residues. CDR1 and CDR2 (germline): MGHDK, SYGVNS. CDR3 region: CAIKQGTNEKLFF. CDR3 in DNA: TGTGCCATAAAACAGGGAACTAATGAAAAACTGTTTTTT. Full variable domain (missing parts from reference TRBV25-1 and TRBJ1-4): EADIYQTPRYLVIGTGKKITLECSQTMGHDKMYWYQQDPGMELHLIHYSYGVNSTEKGDLSSESTVSRIRTEHFPLTLESARPSHTSQYLCAIKQGTNEKLFFGSGTQLSVL.

CDR3 amino acids: CATSDLQNQPQHF. CDR3 sequence (DNA): TGTGCCACCAGTGATTTACAGAATCAGCCCCAGCATTTT. The chain has TRBV24-1 and TRBJ1-5; D is unclear. The CDR3 runs to 13 residues. Trimming stripped 1 base from V and 4 bases from J, with 4 bases between. Germline-derived CDR1 and CDR2 are KGHDR and SFDVKD.

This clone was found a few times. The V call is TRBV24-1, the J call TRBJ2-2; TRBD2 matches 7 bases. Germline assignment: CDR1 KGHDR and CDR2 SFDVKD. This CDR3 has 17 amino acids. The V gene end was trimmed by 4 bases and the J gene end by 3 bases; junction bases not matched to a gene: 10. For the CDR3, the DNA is TGTGCCACCAGTGACACCCGAACTAGCGTATACACCGGGGAGCTGTTTTTT. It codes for CATSDTRTSVYTGELFF.

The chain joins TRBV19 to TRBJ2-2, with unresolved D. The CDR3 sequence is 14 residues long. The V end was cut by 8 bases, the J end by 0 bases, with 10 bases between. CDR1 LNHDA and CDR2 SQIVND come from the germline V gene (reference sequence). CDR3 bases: TGTGCCAGTGCCGTCTGGCCGAACACCGGGGAGCTGTTTTTT. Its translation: CASAVWPNTGELFF. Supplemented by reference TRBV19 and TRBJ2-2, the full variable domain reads DGGITQSPKYLFRKEGQNVTLSCEQNLNHDAMYWYRQDPGQGLRLIYYSQIVNDFQKGDIAEGYSVSREKKESFPLTVTSAQKNPTAFYLCASAVWPNTGELFFGEGSRLTVL.

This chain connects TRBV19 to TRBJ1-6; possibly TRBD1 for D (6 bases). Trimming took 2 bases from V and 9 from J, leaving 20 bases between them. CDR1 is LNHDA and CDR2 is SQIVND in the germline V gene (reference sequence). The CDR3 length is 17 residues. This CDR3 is CASSIPPTEAGVSPLHF. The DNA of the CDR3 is TGTGCCAGTAGTATACCGCCAACCGAGGCAGGGGTTTCACCCCTCCACTTT.

The CDR3 DNA is TGTGCCAGTAGTATCGCGGACATTTACACCGGGGAGCTGTTTTTT. Translated, it gives CASSIADIYTGELFF. V usage is TRBV19 and J usage is TRBJ2-2; TRBD1 is a possible D gene (5 bases). V shed 3 bases and J shed 3 bases, with 11 bases lying between them. This CDR3 spans 15 amino acids. Germline CDR1 LNHDA, CDR2 SQIVND (reference sequence).

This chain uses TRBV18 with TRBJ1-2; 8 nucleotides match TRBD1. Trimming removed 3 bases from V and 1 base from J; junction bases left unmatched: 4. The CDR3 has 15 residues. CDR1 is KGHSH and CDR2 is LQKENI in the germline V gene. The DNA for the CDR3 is TGTGCCAGCTCACCTGGACAGGGAGATAACTATGGCTACACCTTC. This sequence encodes CASSPGQGDNYGYTF.

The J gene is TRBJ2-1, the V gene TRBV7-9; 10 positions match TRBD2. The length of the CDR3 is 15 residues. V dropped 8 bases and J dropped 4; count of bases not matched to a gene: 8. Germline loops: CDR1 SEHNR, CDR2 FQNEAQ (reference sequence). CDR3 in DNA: TGTGCCAGCGAGGCTAGCGGGAGTTGGTACAATGAGCAGTTCTTC. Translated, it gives CASEASGSWYNEQFF.

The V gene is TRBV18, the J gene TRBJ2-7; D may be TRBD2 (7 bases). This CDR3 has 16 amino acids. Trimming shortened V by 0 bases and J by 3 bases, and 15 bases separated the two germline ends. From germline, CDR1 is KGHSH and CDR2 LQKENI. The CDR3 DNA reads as TGTGCCAGCTCACCACCTGGGGGGGCCCTAGTCTACGAGCAGTACTTC. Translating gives CASSPPGGALVYEQYF. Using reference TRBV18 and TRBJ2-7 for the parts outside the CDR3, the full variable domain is NAGVMQNPRHLVRRRGQEARLRCSPMKGHSHVYWYRQLPEEGLKFMVYLQKENIIDESGMPKERFSAEFPKEGPSILRIQQVVRGDSAAYFCASSPPGGALVYEQYFGPGTRLTVT.

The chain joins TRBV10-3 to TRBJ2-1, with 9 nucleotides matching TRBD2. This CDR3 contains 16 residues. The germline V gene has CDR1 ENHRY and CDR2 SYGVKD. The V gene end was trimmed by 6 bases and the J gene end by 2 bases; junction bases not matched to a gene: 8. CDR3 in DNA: TGTGCCATCAGCCGAGGTAGCGGGGGAACCTACAATGAGCAGTTCTTC. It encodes CAISRGSGGTYNEQFF.

The CDR3 nucleotides are TGTGCCTGGACTAACCGGGAGCGACTACCTTCCGAGCAGTACTTC. This gives the protein CAWTNRERLPSEQYF. The chain combines TRBV30 with TRBJ2-7; D possibly corresponds to TRBD2 (6 bases). Germline loops: CDR1 GTSNPN, CDR2 SVGIG (reference sequence). This CDR3 spans 15 amino acids. Deletions cut 4 bases from V and 6 bases from J, with 22 bases between.

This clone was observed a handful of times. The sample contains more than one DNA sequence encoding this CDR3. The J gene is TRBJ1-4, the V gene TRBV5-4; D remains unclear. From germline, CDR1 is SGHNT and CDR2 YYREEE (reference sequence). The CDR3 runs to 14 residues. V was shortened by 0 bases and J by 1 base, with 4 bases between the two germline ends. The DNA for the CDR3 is TGTGCCAGCAGCTTGGGGCAAACTAATGAAAAACTGTTTTTT. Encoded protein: CASSLGQTNEKLFF.

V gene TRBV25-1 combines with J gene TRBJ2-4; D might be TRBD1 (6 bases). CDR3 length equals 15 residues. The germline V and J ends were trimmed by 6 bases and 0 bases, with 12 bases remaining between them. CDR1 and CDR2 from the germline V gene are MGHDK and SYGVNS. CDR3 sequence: CASSASDRAKNIQYF. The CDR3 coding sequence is TGTGCCAGCAGCGCCTCGGACAGAGCCAAAAACATTCAGTACTTC. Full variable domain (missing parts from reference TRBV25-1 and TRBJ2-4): EADIYQTPRYLVIGTGKKITLECSQTMGHDKMYWYQQDPGMELHLIHYSYGVNSTEKGDLSSESTVSRIRTEHFPLTLESARPSHTSQYLCASSASDRAKNIQYFGAGTRLSVL.

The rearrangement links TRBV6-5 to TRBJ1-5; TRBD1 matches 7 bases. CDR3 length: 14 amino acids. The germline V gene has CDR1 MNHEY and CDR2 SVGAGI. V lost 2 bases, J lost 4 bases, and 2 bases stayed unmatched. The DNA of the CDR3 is TGTGCCAGCAGTTACCGGGACAGTAATCAGCCCCAGCATTTT. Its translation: CASSYRDSNQPQHF.

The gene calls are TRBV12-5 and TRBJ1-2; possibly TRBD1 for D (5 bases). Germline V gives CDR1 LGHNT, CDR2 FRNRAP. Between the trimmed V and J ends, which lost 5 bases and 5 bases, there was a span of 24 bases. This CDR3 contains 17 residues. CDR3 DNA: TGTGCTAGTGGTCCAAATTATAAAACAGGATTTCTTTATGGCTACACCTTC. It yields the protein CASGPNYKTGFLYGYTF.

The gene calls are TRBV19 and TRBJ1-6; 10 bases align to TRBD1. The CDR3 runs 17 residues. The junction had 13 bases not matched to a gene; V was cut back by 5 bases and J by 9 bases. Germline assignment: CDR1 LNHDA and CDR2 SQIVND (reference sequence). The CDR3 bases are TGTGCCAGTAGTGTCCCCCGGAGGGGACAGGGGAGTTCACCCCTCCACTTT. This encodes CASSVPRRGQGSSPLHF.

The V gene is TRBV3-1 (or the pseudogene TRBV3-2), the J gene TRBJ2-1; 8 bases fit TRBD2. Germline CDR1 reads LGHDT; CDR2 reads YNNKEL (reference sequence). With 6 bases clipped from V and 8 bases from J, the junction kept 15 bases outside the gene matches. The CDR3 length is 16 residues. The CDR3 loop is CASSIAGHRGGDEQFF. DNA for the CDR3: TGTGCCAGCAGTATAGCGGGGCATCGAGGGGGAGATGAGCAGTTCTTC.

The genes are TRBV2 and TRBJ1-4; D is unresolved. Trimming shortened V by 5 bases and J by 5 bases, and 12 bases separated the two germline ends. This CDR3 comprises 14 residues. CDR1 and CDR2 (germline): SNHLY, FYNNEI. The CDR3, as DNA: TGTGCCAGCAGTTTTTCTACAGAGAATGAAAAACTGTTTTTT. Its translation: CASSFSTENEKLFF.

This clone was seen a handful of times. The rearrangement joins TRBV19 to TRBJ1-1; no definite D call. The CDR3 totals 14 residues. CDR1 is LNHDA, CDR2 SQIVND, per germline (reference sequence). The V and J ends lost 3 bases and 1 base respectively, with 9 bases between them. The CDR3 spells CASSMEAGNTEAFF. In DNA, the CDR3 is TGTGCCAGTAGTATGGAGGCTGGGAACACTGAAGCTTTCTTT.

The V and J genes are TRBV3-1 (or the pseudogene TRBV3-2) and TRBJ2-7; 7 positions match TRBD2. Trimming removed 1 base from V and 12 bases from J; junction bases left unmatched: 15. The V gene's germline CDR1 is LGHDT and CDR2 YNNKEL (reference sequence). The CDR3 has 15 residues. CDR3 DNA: TGTGCCAGCAGCCAAGGGCAGTCAGTCGGGAGGAAGGGGTACTTC. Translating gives CASSQGQSVGRKGYF.

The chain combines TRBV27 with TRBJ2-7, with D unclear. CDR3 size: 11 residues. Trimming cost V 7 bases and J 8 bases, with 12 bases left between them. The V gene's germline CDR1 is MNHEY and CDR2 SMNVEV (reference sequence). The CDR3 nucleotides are TGTGCCAGCATCAGTGGAGATCAGCAGTACTTC. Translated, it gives CASISGDQQYF.

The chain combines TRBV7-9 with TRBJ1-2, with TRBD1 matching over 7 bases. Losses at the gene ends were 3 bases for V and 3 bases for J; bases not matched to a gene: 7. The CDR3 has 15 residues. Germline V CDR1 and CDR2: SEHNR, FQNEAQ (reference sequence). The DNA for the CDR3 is TGTGCCAGCAGCTTTGATGGCAGGGGGGACTATGGCTACACCTTC. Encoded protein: CASSFDGRGDYGYTF.

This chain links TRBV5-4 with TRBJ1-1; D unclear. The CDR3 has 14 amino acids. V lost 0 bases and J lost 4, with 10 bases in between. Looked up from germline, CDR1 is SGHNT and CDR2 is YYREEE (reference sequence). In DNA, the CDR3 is TGTGCCAGCAGCTTGGCCCGGGTGGCCACTGAAGCTTTCTTT. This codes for CASSLARVATEAFF. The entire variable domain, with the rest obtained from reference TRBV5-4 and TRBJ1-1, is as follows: ETGVTQSPTHLIKTRGQQVTLRCSSQSGHNTVSWYQQALGQGPQFIFQYYREEENGRGNFPPRFSGLQFPNYSSELNVNALELDDSALYLCASSLARVATEAFFGQGTRLTVV.

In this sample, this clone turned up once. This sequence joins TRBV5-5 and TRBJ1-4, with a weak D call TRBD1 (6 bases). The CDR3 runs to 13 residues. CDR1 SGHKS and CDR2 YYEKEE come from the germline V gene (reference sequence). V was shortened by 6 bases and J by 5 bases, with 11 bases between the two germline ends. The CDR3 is CASKWQGNEKLFF. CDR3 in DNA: TGTGCCAGCAAGTGGCAGGGGAATGAAAAACTGTTTTTT.

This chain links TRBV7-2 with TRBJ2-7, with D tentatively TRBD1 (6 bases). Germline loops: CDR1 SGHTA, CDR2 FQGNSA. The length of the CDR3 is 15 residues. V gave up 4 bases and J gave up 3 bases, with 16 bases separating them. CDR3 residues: CASSSGRGLRYEQYF. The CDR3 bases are TGTGCCAGCAGCTCGGGCAGGGGCCTTCGCTACGAGCAGTACTTC.

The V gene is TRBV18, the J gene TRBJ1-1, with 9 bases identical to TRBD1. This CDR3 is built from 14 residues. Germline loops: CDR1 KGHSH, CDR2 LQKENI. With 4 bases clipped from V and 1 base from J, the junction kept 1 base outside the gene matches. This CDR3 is CASSRGQGNTEAFF. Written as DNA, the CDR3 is TGTGCCAGCTCACGGGGACAGGGGAACACTGAAGCTTTCTTT. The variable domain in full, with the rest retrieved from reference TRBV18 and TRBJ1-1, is NAGVMQNPRHLVRRRGQEARLRCSPMKGHSHVYWYRQLPEEGLKFMVYLQKENIIDESGMPKERFSAEFPKEGPSILRIQQVVRGDSAAYFCASSRGQGNTEAFFGQGTRLTVV.

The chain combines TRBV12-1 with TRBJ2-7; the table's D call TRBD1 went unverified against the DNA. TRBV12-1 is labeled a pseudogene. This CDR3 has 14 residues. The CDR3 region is CASRTGHAAYEQYF. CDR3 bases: TGTGCCAGCAGAACGGGACACGCGGCCTACGAGCAGTACTTC.

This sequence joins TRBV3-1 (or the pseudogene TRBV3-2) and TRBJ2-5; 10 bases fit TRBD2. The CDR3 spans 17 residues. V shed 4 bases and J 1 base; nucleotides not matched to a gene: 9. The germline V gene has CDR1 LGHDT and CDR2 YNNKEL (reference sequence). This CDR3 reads CASSPRGLAGVQETQYF. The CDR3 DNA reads TGTGCCAGCAGCCCCAGAGGGCTAGCGGGGGTCCAAGAGACCCAGTACTTC.

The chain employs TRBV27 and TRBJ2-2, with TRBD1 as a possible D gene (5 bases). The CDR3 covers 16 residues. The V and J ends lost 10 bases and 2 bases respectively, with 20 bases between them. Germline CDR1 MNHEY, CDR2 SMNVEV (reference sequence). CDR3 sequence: CATQTVKHSNTGELFF. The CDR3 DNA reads TGTGCCACCCAGACAGTGAAACATAGTAACACCGGGGAGCTGTTTTTT.

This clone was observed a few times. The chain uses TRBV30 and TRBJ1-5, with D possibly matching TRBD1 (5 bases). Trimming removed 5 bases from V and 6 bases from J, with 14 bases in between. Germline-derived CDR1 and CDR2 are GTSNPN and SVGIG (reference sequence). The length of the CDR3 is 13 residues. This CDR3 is CAWDLQAGQPQHF. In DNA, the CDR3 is TGTGCCTGGGATCTACAGGCAGGTCAGCCCCAGCATTTT.